The source of this TCR beta chain is a study of blood T cells in healthy people across ages. This clonotype was counted between two and nine times. Using a J-beta primer mix together with a sample-barcoded 5' primer, a second PCR was run for about 7 to 12 cycles. MiXCR was run by TCRdb on the 5' RACE reads, yielding one entry per CDR3 protein. Counted here are 750,000 to 850,000 distinct CDR3 sequences, roughly 25% occurring once; the ten biggest clones make up under 4.5%. Separately, the same data were catalogued under a study of T cells of mothers and their children. That work contributes: Once extracted, all RNA went into cDNA synthesis at around 1.6 ug per 15 ul. In related and unrelated pairs alike, thymic selection shapes TCR recombination output, with inherited differences minor.

The specimen was blood. This TCR was recovered from a boy between 5 and 17 years old in good health.

The CDR3 nucleotides read TGCAGCGCCGGACAGGGTTCGAGGCAAGAGACCCAGTACTTC. Its translation is CSAGQGSRQETQYF. The chain recombines TRBV29-1 with TRBJ2-5, with TRBD1 matching over 8 bases. With V trimmed by 7 bases and J by 2 bases, 9 bases remained unmatched. This CDR3 spans 14 amino acids. Germline V gene sequence: CDR1 SQVTM, CDR2 ANQGSEA.